One and the same sample provided the 12 T cell receptor beta chains below, sequenced in a study of OX40 agonist ivuxolimab in advanced cancers. Some clones are missing from TCRdb's copy, which holds only in-frame ones; the method was immunoSEQ multiplex PCR. The sample consists of approximately 49,000 clones, more than 75% of them appearing once. The specimen comprised CD4+ or CD8+ T cells sorted from blood, sampled in a trial of the OX40 agonist ivuxolimab. The receptors here all came from an adult with an advanced solid tumor such as melanoma, head and neck, liver or kidney cancer.

V gene TRBV6-6 combines with J gene TRBJ2-7, with D perhaps TRBD1 or TRBD2 (6 bases each). Trimming left V 4 bases short and J 6 bases short, with 16 bases between. Germline CDR1 MNHNY, CDR2 SVGAGI (reference sequence). CDR3 length: 14 residues. The CDR3 DNA reads as TGTGCCAGCAGTTCCGGCAGGGGAGGAGTCGAGCAGTACTTC. This sequence encodes CASSSGRGGVEQYF.

The DNA of the CDR3 is TGTGCCAGTAGTCCCGGGGGGGTCCAAGAGACCCAGTACTTC. Encoded protein: CASSPGGVQETQYF. V is TRBV19 and J is TRBJ2-5; the match to TRBD2 covers 8 bases. The trim removed 5 bases at V and 1 base at J, leaving 3 bases unmatched. The CDR3 spans 14 residues. CDR1 and CDR2 (germline): LNHDA, SQIVND (reference sequence).

V is TRBV5-1 and J is TRBJ1-3; D is undetermined. The CDR3 has 14 amino acids. V was clipped by 4 bases and J by 0 bases, with 8 bases between them. Germline values: CDR1 SGHRS, CDR2 YFSETQ. CDR3 sequence: CASSKDGSGNTIYF. CDR3 DNA sequence: TGCGCCAGCAGCAAGGACGGCTCTGGAAACACCATATATTTT.

This chain links TRBV28 with TRBJ2-5; the D is unclear. Germline V gene lookup returns CDR1 MDHEN and CDR2 SYDVKM. This CDR3 contains 13 residues. V dropped 3 bases and J dropped 3 bases, with 8 bases sitting between them. The CDR3 loop reads CASSFSSEETQYF. The CDR3 DNA follows: TGTGCCAGCAGTTTTTCCAGCGAAGAGACCCAGTACTTC. Full variable domain (outside the CDR3, taken from reference TRBV28 and TRBJ2-5): DVKVTQSSRYLVKRTGEKVFLECVQDMDHENMFWYRQDPGLGLRLIYFSYDVKMKEKGDIPEGYSVSREKKERFSLILESASTNQTSMYLCASSFSSEETQYFGPGTRLLVL.

This clone was recorded once. This chain connects TRBV5-1 to TRBJ1-1, with unresolved D. This CDR3 region has 13 residues. Germline-derived CDR1 and CDR2 are SGHRS and YFSETQ. V lost 6 bases and J 1 base, leaving 10 bases between the germline ends. CDR3 sequence (DNA): TGCGCCAGCAACACGGATGGGAACACTGAAGCTTTCTTT. This codes for CASNTDGNTEAFF.

The CDR3 sequence is CASSVVGTGENQPQHF. CDR3 bases: TGTGCCAGCAGCGTAGTGGGGACAGGGGAGAATCAGCCCCAGCATTTT. The rearrangement joins TRBV9 to TRBJ1-5, with 10 positions matching TRBD1. After removal of 0 bases from V and 4 bases from J, the junction contained 4 bases not matched to a gene. Germline V gives CDR1 SGDLS, CDR2 YYNGEE. This CDR3 is 16 amino acids long.

This clone has just one count. The chain carries TRBV7-9 and TRBJ2-7, with D possibly being TRBD1 (6 bases). V was shortened by 4 bases and J by 0 bases, with 10 bases between the two germline ends. Germline CDR1 SEHNR, CDR2 FQNEAQ (reference sequence). The CDR3 length is 14 residues. CDR3 amino acids: CASSSGQYSYEQYF. CDR3 DNA: TGTGCCAGCAGCTCCGGACAGTACTCCTACGAGCAGTACTTC.

This chain connects TRBV5-4 to TRBJ2-1, with D possibly TRBD2 on 6 matching bases. The CDR3 loop spans 16 amino acids. V dropped 4 bases and J dropped 0 bases, with 14 bases sitting between them. Germline V gene sequence: CDR1 SGHNT, CDR2 YYREEE (reference sequence). CDR3 DNA sequence: TGTGCCAGCAGCCGTGGGGGGATACTCTCCTACAATGAGCAGTTCTTC. This translates into CASSRGGILSYNEQFF. The entire variable domain, with the rest obtained from reference TRBV5-4 and TRBJ2-1, is as follows: ETGVTQSPTHLIKTRGQQVTLRCSSQSGHNTVSWYQQALGQGPQFIFQYYREEENGRGNFPPRFSGLQFPNYSSELNVNALELDDSALYLCASSRGGILSYNEQFFGPGTRLTVL.

This clone appeared a few times. The chain uses TRBV11-1 and TRBJ1-1; no clear D. The CDR3 runs to 13 residues. Germline V gene data show CDR1 as SGHAT and CDR2 as FQDESV (reference sequence). Trimming removed 5 bases at V and 4 bases at J, with 11 bases between. CDR3 nucleotide sequence: TGTGCCAGCAGCCAAGAGTTTGGCACTGAAGCTTTCTTT. Translated: CASSQEFGTEAFF.

The table lists this clone with a count of one. The V and J genes are TRBV5-4 and TRBJ2-5; 10 bases align to TRBD2. This CDR3 spans 14 amino acids. V dropped 7 bases and J dropped 1; count of bases not matched to a gene: 4. Germline CDR1 SGHNT, CDR2 YYREEE (reference sequence). CDR3 coding DNA: TGTGCCAGCGGTATAGCGGGAGGCCAAGAGACCCAGTACTTC. Protein product: CASGIAGGQETQYF.

The chain couples TRBV6-1 to TRBJ1-5, with D tentatively TRBD1 (6 bases). Germline V gene data show CDR1 as MNHNS and CDR2 as SASEGT. Trimming removed 2 bases from V and 4 bases from J, with 9 bases in between. The CDR3 sequence is 14 residues long. The CDR3 DNA is TGTGCCAGCAGTGAAACAGGGAGAAATCAGCCCCAGCATTTT. It specifies CASSETGRNQPQHF.

This chain links TRBV28 with TRBJ2-3; D is ambiguous. Deletions cut 7 bases from V and 3 bases from J, with 8 bases between. The CDR3 spans 12 residues. Germline CDR1 is MDHEN and CDR2 is SYDVKM. CDR3 nucleotides: TGTGCCAGCAAGAGTGGTACAGATACGCAGTATTTT. Its protein is CASKSGTDTQYF.